The 22 T cell receptor beta chains below were found in one sample sequenced in a study of OX40 agonist ivuxolimab in advanced cancers. TCRdb's table, derived via immunoSEQ multiplex PCR, lists solely in-frame clones and lacks some. In the table there are approximately 83,000 clones, around 85% of which are singletons. The material sequenced was CD4+ or CD8+ T cells sorted from blood, taken in a trial of the OX40 agonist ivuxolimab. The receptors were sampled from an adult with an advanced solid tumor such as melanoma, head and neck, liver or kidney cancer.

This clone has more than one count but fewer than ten. This specimen includes other DNA sequences encoding the same CDR3. The CDR3 DNA is TGTGCCAGCACTGGGACAGGGGATGGCTACACCTTC. Protein: CASTGTGDGYTF. This chain connects TRBV2 to TRBJ1-2; TRBD1 matches at 10 bases. CDR3 length: 12 amino acids. Trimming removed 7 bases from V and 6 bases from J; junction bases left unmatched: 2. Germline-derived CDR1 and CDR2 are SNHLY and FYNNEI. Full variable domain (missing parts from reference TRBV2 and TRBJ1-2): EPEVTQTPSHQVTQMGQEVILRCVPISNHLYFYWYRQILGQKVEFLVSFYNNEISEKSEIFDDQFSVERPDGSNFTLKIRSTKLEDSAMYFCASTGTGDGYTFGSGTRLTVV.

The chain carries TRBV7-2 and TRBJ1-2; tentative D call: TRBD1 (6 bases). This CDR3 comprises 15 residues. The V gene's germline CDR1 is SGHTA and CDR2 FQGNSA. V gave up 5 bases and J gave up 4 bases, with 17 bases separating them. The CDR3 spells CTSSPYREFTYGYTF. In DNA form, the CDR3 reads TGTACCAGCAGCCCCTACAGGGAATTTACCTATGGCTACACCTTC. The full variable domain, its missing parts supplied by reference TRBV7-2 and TRBJ1-2, is GAGVSQSPSNKVTEKGKDVELRCDPISGHTALYWYRQSLGQGLEFLIYFQGNSAPDKSGLPSDRFSAERTGGSVSTLTIQRTQQEDSAVYLCTSSPYREFTYGYTFGSGTRLTVV.

This chain connects TRBV7-3 to TRBJ2-3; 11 bases are a match to TRBD2. Trimming removed 6 bases from V and 4 bases from J; junction bases left unmatched: 9. This CDR3 has 16 residues. The V gene's germline CDR1 is SGHTA and CDR2 FQGTGA. The CDR3, as DNA: TGTGCCAGCAGTTTGGGACTAGCGGTCCGGGCAGATACGCAGTATTTT. This encodes CASSLGLAVRADTQYF.

In this sample, this clone turned up once. CDR3 loop: CASSQDGTSGSYEQFF. The CDR3 coding sequence is TGTGCCAGCAGCCAAGATGGGACTAGCGGGAGTTATGAGCAGTTCTTC. The rearrangement links TRBV5-4 to TRBJ2-1, with 14 bases identical to TRBD2. CDR1 and CDR2 (germline): SGHNT, YYREEE (reference sequence). This CDR3 has 16 amino acids. J lost 8 bases, V lost 4 bases, and 8 bases had no gene match.

Here the CDR3 DNA reads TGTGCCAGCAGCTCTAACAGGGCTCGCGAGTTCTTC. Amino acids: CASSSNRAREFF. V gene TRBV5-6 combines with J gene TRBJ2-1, with a tentative D call TRBD1 (6 bases). The CDR3 covers 12 residues. From germline, CDR1 is SGHDT and CDR2 YYEEEE. V was clipped by 3 bases and J by 14 bases, with 15 bases between them. Combining the CDR3 with reference TRBV5-6 and TRBJ2-1 gives the whole variable domain DAGVTQSPTHLIKTRGQQVTLRCSPKSGHDTVSWYQQALGQGPQFIFQYYEEEERQRGNFPDRFSGHQFPNYSSELNVNALLLGDSALYLCASSSNRAREFFGPGTRLTVL.

This rearrangement joins TRBV4-3 to TRBJ1-4; possible D gene TRBD1, 5 bases. Germline V CDR1 and CDR2: LGHNA, YSLEER. V lost 2 bases, J lost 6 bases, and 13 bases lay in between. The CDR3 covers 15 residues. The CDR3 DNA reads TGCGCCAGCAGCCAAATCAGGGACGGAGATGAAAAACTGTTTTTT. Translation: CASSQIRDGDEKLFF.

This chain uses TRBV6-1 with TRBJ2-7, with TRBD1 as a possible D gene (6 bases). V lost 0 bases and J 3 bases, leaving 12 bases between the germline ends. Germline-derived CDR1 and CDR2 are MNHNS and SASEGT. The CDR3 extends over 15 amino acids. This CDR3 reads CASSEAQGVNYEQYF. CDR3 in DNA: TGTGCCAGCAGTGAAGCACAGGGTGTTAACTACGAGCAGTACTTC.

Concerning this clone itself: The same CDR3 also results from other DNA sequences found in this sample. V usage is TRBV19 and J usage is TRBJ1-2; D not resolved. The germline V gene has CDR1 LNHDA and CDR2 SQIVND (reference sequence). The V end was cut by 2 bases, the J end by 1 base, with 2 bases between. The CDR3 is 12 residues long. The CDR3 sequence: CASSIYNYGYTF. CDR3 in DNA: TGTGCCAGTAGTATATATAACTATGGCTACACCTTC.

The chain joins TRBV6-6 to TRBJ1-6, with D perhaps TRBD1 (5 bases). Trimming took 0 bases from V and 6 from J, leaving 12 bases between them. CDR3 size: 16 residues. Germline CDR1 and CDR2: MNHNY and SVGAGI (reference sequence). Here the CDR3 reads CASSYSEGLGNSPLHF. In DNA, the CDR3 is TGTGCCAGCAGTTACTCGGAGGGACTGGGTAATTCACCCCTCCACTTT.

The J gene is TRBJ2-5, the V gene TRBV7-2; 7 nucleotides line up with TRBD2. Germline lookup yields CDR1 SGHTA and CDR2 FQGNSA. The CDR3 is 13 amino acids. Trimming at V came to 4 bases and at J to 5 bases, leaving 4 bases not matched to a gene. CDR3 in amino acids: CASSSRAGETQYF. Here the CDR3 DNA reads TGTGCCAGCAGCTCGCGAGCGGGGGAGACCCAGTACTTC.

The rearrangement uses TRBV19 and TRBJ1-4; D unresolved. V was clipped by 5 bases and J by 0 bases, with 7 bases between them. Looked up from germline, CDR1 is LNHDA and CDR2 is SQIVND (reference sequence). CDR3 length equals 14 residues. The CDR3 DNA reads as TGTGCCAGTAGTGGTCAGACAACTAATGAAAAACTGTTTTTT. Its translation is CASSGQTTNEKLFF.

Here the CDR3 reads CALAPRGNNYGYTF. The CDR3 nucleotides are TGTGCCCTAGCACCCAGGGGAAATAACTATGGCTACACCTTC. This chain links TRBV10-3 with TRBJ1-2; a weak D match, TRBD1 (6 bases). Germline lookup yields CDR1 ENHRY and CDR2 SYGVKD. The V end was cut by 11 bases, the J end by 1 base, with 17 bases between. CDR3 size: 14 residues.

V usage is TRBV7-9 and J usage is TRBJ2-7; 13 nucleotides align to TRBD2. The V gene's germline CDR1 is SEHNR and CDR2 FQNEAQ (reference sequence). The CDR3 is 14 residues long. The junction had 2 bases not matched to a gene; V was cut back by 3 bases and J by 6 bases. CDR3 sequence reads: CASSFGLAGAEQYF. The CDR3 DNA reads as TGTGCCAGCAGCTTCGGACTAGCGGGAGCCGAGCAGTACTTC.

This clone has a handful of counts. This chain uses TRBV4-1 with TRBJ1-6; D call uncertain. The germline gives CDR1 MGHRA, CDR2 YSYEKL. The CDR3 is 12 residues long. Trimming removed 4 bases at V and 6 bases at J, with 4 bases between. The DNA for the CDR3 is TGCGCCAGCAGCCTACTTAATTCACCCCTCCACTTT. It yields the protein CASSLLNSPLHF.

The chain links TRBV7-9 to TRBJ2-4; 7 bases align to TRBD1. The CDR3 is 17 residues long. Germline V lookup: CDR1 SEHNR, CDR2 FQNEAQ (reference sequence). With 5 bases clipped from V and 15 bases from J, the junction kept 25 bases outside the gene matches. CDR3 nucleotide sequence: TGTGCCAGCAGCCCAACGGAGACAGGGACAACCCATTCCTTAGCGTACTTC. Amino acid sequence: CASSPTETGTTHSLAYF. The full variable domain, with the rest looked up from reference TRBV7-9 and TRBJ2-4, is DTGVSQNPRHKITKRGQNVTFRCDPISEHNRLYWYRQTLGQGPEFLTYFQNEAQLEKSRLLSDRFSAERPKGSFSTLEIQRTEQGDSAMYLCASSPTETGTTHSLAYFGAGTRLSVL.

Regarding this clone: A junction end diverges from the germline sequence, so it may reflect a read error. CDR3 region: CASSPDGFDPIF. In DNA, the CDR3 is TGTGCCAGCAGTCCTGACGGTTTCGACCCGATTTTT. The rearrangement joins TRBV28 to TRBJ1-4; D uncertain. From germline, CDR1 is MDHEN and CDR2 SYDVKM. The length of the CDR3 is 12 residues.

V is TRBV5-8 and J is TRBJ2-3; D not certain. Germline assignment: CDR1 SGHTS and CDR2 YDEGEE. The CDR3 runs to 13 residues. V lost 4 bases and J 5 bases, leaving 11 bases between the germline ends. The CDR3 DNA reads TGTGCCAGCAGCCTTAAATCGGGAGATACGCAGTATTTT. Amino acids: CASSLKSGDTQYF.

V is TRBV6-5 and J is TRBJ2-1; D is perhaps TRBD2 (6 bases). Germline lookup yields CDR1 MNHEY and CDR2 SVGAGI. Trimming pared 5 bases from V and 8 bases from J, leaving 10 bases between. The CDR3 runs 12 residues. CDR3 in amino acids: CASSGGGYEQFF. DNA of the CDR3: TGTGCCAGCAGTGGGGGAGGCTATGAGCAGTTCTTC.

The chain combines TRBV4-2 with TRBJ2-3, with D possibly matching TRBD1 (7 bases). There are 15 residues in the CDR3. V was cut by 0 bases and J by 5 bases, with 12 bases left in between. Germline values: CDR1 LGHNA, CDR2 YNFKEQ. CDR3 in DNA: TGTGCCAGCAGCCAAGATTACCAGGGGGGAGATACGCAGTATTTT. Translating gives CASSQDYQGGDTQYF.

The chain is built from TRBV19 and TRBJ2-6, with a possible D match to TRBD1 (5 bases). CDR3 length equals 13 residues. V shed 11 bases and J shed 9 bases, with 17 bases lying between them. Germline V gene lookup returns CDR1 LNHDA and CDR2 SQIVND (reference sequence). The CDR3 nucleotides are TGTGCCGCCAGGACACCCCCTTTCAACGTCCTGACTTTC. This gives the protein CAARTPPFNVLTF.

The V gene is TRBV9, the J gene TRBJ2-3, with 8 bases lining up with TRBD2. This CDR3 comprises 14 residues. The germline V gene has CDR1 SGDLS and CDR2 YYNGEE. The trim removed 10 bases at V and 3 bases at J, leaving 10 bases unmatched. Here the CDR3 reads CAPERGPSTDTQYF. CDR3 sequence (DNA): TGTGCCCCCGAGCGGGGGCCAAGTACAGATACGCAGTATTTT.

This sequence joins TRBV4-1 and TRBJ2-3, with TRBD2 identical over 11 bases. Germline CDR1 is MGHRA and CDR2 is YSYEKL. The CDR3 covers 18 residues. Losses at the gene ends were 5 bases for V and 3 bases for J; bases not matched to a gene: 13. The CDR3, as DNA: TGCGCCAGCAGCTCAAAGGGTGAGACTAGCGGGGAAACAGATACGCAGTATTTT. It specifies CASSSKGETSGETDTQYF.